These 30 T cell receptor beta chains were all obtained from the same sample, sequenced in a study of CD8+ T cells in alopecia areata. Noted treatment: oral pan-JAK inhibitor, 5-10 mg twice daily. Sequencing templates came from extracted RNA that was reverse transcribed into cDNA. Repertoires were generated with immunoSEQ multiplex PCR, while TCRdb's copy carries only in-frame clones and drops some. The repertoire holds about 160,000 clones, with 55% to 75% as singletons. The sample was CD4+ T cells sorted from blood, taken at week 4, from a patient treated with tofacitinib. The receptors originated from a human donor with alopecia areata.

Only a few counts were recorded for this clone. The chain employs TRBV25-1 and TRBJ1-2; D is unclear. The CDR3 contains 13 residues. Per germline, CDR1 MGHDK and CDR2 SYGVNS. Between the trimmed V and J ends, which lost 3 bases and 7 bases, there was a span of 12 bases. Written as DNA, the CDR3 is TGTGCCAGCAGTGACCCGGGGAGGCCTGGCTACACCTTC. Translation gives CASSDPGRPGYTF.

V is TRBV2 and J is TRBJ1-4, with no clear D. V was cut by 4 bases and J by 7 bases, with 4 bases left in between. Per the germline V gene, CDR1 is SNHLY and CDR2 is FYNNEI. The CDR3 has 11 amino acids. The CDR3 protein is CASSGGEKLFF. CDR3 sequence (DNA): TGTGCCAGCAGTGGGGGTGAAAAACTGTTTTTT.

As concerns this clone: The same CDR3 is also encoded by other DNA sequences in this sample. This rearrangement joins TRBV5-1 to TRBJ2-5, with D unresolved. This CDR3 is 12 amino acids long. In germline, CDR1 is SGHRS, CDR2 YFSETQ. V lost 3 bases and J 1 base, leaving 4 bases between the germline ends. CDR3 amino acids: CASSSPQETQYF. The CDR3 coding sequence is TGCGCCAGCAGCTCGCCCCAAGAGACCCAGTACTTC.

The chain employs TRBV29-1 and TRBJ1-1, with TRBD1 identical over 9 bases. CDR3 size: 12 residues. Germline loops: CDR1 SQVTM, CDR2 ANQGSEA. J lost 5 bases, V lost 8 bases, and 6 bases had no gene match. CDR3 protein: CSTDRGGTEAFF. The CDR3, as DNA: TGCAGCACGGACAGGGGAGGTACTGAAGCTTTCTTT.

CDR3 residues: CAWNFRGLSNTEAFF. The CDR3 nucleotides are TGTGCCTGGAATTTTAGGGGCCTGTCGAACACTGAAGCTTTCTTT. The chain is built from TRBV30 and TRBJ1-1, with D maybe TRBD1 (5 bases). V was clipped by 4 bases and J by 1 base, with 16 bases between them. The CDR3 has 15 amino acids. Germline V gives CDR1 GTSNPN, CDR2 SVGIG (reference sequence).

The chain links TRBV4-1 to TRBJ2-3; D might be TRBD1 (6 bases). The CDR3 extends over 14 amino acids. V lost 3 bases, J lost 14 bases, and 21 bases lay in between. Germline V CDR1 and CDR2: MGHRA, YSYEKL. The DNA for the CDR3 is TGCGCCAGCAGCCACCTAGACCGGGACAATCCCCCGTATTTT. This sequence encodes CASSHLDRDNPPYF.

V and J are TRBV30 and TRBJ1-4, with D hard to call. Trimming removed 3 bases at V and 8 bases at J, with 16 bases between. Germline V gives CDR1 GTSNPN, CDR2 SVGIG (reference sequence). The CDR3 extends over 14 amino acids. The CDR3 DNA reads TGTGCCTGGAGCCCGGACCTGGTGGAGGAAAAACTGTTTTTT. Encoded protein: CAWSPDLVEEKLFF.

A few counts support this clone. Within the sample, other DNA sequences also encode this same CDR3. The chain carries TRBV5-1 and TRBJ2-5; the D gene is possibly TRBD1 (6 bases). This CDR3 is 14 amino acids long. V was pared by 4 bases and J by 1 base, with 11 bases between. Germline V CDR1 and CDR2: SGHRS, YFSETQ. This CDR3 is CASSRGTLQETQYF. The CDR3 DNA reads TGCGCCAGCAGCCGAGGGACACTCCAAGAGACCCAGTACTTC.

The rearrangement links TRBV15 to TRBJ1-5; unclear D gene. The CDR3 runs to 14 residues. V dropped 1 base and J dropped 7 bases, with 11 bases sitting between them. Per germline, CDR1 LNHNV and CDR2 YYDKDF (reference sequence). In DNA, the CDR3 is TGTGCCACCAGCAGAGTCCCGGGTTGGCAGCCCCAGCATTTT. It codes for CATSRVPGWQPQHF.

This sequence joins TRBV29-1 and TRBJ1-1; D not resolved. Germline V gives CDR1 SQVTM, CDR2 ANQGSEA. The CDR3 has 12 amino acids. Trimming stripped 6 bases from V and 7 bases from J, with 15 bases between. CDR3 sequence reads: CSVSGLQVEAFF. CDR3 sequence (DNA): TGCAGCGTATCGGGCCTCCAGGTTGAAGCTTTCTTT.

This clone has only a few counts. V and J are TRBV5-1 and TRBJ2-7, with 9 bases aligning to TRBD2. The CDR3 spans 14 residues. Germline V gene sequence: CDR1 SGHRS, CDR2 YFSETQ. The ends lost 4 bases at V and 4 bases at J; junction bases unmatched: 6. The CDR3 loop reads CASSENSGGYEQYF. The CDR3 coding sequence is TGCGCCAGCAGCGAGAATAGCGGGGGTTACGAGCAGTACTTC.

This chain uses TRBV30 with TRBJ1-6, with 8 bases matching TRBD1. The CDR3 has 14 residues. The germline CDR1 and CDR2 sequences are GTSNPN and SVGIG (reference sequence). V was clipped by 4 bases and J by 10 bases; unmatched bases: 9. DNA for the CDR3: TGTGCCTGGAACAAGGACAGGGTAGAGTCACCCCTCCACTTT. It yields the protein CAWNKDRVESPLHF.

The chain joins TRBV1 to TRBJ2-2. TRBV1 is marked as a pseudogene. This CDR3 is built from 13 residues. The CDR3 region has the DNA TGCACCAGCAGCCAAGTTTGGACCGGGGAGCTGTTTTTT. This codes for CTSSQVWTGELFF.

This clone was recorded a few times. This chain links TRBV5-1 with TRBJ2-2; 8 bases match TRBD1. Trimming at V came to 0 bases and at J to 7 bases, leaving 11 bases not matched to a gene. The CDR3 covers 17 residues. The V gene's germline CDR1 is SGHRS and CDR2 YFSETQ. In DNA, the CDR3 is TGCGCCAGCAGCTTGGGACAGGGGCCCGGCGTAGGCGGGGAGCTGTTTTTT. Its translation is CASSLGQGPGVGGELFF. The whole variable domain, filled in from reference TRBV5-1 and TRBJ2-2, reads KAGVTQTPRYLIKTRGQQVTLSCSPISGHRSVSWYQQTPGQGLQFLFEYFSETQRNKGNFPGRFSGRQFSNSRSEMNVSTLELGDSALYLCASSLGQGPGVGGELFFGEGSRLTVL.

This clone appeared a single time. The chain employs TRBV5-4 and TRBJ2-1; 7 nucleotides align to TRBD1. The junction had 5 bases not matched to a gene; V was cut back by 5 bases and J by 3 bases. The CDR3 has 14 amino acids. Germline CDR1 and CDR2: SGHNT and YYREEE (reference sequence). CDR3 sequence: CASSSGTDYNEQFF. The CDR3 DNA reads TGTGCCAGCAGTTCCGGGACAGACTACAATGAGCAGTTCTTC.

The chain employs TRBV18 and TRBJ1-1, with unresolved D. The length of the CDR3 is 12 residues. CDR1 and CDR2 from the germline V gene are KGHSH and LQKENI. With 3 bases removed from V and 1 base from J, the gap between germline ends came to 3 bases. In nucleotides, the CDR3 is TGTGCCAGCTCACCCCCGAACACTGAAGCTTTCTTT. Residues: CASSPPNTEAFF.

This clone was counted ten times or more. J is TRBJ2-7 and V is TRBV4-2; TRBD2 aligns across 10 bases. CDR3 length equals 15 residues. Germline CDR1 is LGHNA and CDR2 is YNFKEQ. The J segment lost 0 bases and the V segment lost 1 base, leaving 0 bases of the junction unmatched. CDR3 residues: CASSQGLAGSYEQYF. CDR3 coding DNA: TGTGCCAGCAGCCAAGGACTAGCGGGCTCCTACGAGCAGTACTTC.

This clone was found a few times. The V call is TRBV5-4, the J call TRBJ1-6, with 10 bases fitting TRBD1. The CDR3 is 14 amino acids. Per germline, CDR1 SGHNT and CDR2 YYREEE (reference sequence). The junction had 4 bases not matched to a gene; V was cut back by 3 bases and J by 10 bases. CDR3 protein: CASSSGTGVSPLHF. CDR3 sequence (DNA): TGTGCCAGCAGCTCCGGGACAGGGGTGTCACCCCTCCACTTT.

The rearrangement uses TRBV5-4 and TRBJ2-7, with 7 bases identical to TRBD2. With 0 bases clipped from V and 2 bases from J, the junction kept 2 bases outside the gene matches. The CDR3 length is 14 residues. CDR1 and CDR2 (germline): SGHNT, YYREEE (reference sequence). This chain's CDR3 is CASSLGGGTYEQYF. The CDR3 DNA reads TGTGCCAGCAGCTTGGGCGGGGGAACCTACGAGCAGTACTTC.

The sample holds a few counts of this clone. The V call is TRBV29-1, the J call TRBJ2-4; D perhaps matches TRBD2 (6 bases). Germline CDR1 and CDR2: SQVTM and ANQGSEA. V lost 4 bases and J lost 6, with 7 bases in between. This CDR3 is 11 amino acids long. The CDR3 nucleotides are TGCAGCGTTGTGGGGGGAAACATTCAGTACTTC. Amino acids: CSVVGGNIQYF.

This CDR3 is CSVGGALETQYF. The CDR3 DNA sequence: TGCAGCGTTGGGGGGGCCCTGGAGACCCAGTACTTC. The rearrangement links TRBV29-1 to TRBJ2-5; D may match TRBD1 or TRBD2 (6 bases each). The V gene's germline CDR1 is SQVTM and CDR2 ANQGSEA. Between the trimmed V and J ends, which lost 4 bases and 5 bases, there was a span of 11 bases. The CDR3 loop spans 12 amino acids.

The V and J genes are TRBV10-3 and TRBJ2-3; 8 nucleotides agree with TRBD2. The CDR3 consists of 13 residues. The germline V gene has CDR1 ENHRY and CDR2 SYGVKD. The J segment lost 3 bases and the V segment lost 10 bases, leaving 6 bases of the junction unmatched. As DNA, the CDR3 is TGTGCCACGAGCGGGGGTGGAACAGATACGCAGTATTTT. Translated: CATSGGGTDTQYF.

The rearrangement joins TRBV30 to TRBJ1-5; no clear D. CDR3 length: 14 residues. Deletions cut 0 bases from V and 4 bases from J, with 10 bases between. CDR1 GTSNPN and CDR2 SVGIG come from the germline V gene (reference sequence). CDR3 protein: CAWSVTSRNQPQHF. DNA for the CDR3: TGTGCCTGGAGTGTAACGTCCCGTAATCAGCCCCAGCATTTT.

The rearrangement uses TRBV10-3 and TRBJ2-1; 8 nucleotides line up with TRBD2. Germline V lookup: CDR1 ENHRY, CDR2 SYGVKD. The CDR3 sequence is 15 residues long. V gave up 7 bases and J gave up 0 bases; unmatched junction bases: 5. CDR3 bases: TGTGCCATCAAGTCCGGGGGGGGCTCCTACAATGAGCAGTTCTTC. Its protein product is CAIKSGGGSYNEQFF.

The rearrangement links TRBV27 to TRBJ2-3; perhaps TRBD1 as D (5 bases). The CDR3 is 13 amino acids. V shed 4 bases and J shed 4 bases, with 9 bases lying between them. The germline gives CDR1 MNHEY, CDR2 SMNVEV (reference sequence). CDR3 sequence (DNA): TGTGCCAGCAGTTCCCAGGGCTCAGATACGCAGTATTTT. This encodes CASSSQGSDTQYF.

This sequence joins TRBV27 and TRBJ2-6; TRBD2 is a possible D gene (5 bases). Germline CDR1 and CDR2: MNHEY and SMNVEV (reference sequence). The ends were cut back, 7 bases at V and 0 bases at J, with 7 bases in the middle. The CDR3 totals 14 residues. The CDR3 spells CASKDYSGANVLTF. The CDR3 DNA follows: TGTGCCAGCAAAGACTACTCTGGGGCCAACGTCCTGACTTTC.

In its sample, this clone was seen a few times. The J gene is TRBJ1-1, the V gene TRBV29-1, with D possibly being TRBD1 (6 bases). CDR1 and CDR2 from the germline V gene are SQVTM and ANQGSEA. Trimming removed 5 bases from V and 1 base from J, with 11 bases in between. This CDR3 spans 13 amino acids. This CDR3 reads CSVTTGANTEAFF. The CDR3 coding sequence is TGCAGCGTTACGACGGGGGCGAACACTGAAGCTTTCTTT.

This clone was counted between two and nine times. CDR3 nucleotides: TGTGCCAGCAGTTTAAGGGGGCTGGGCACCGGGGAGCTGTTTTTT. This sequence encodes CASSLRGLGTGELFF. The chain couples TRBV27 to TRBJ2-2, with 7 bases fitting TRBD1. The V gene's germline CDR1 is MNHEY and CDR2 SMNVEV (reference sequence). V lost 2 bases to trimming and J lost 4 bases; unmatched junction nucleotides: 4. The CDR3 totals 15 residues.

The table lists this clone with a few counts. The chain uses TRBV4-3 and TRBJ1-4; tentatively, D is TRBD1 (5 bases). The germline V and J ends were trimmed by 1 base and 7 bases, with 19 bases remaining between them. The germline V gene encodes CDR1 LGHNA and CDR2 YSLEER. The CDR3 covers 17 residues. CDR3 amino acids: CASSQARSADSFEKLFF. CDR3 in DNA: TGCGCCAGCAGCCAAGCAAGATCCGCAGACAGTTTTGAAAAACTGTTTTTT.

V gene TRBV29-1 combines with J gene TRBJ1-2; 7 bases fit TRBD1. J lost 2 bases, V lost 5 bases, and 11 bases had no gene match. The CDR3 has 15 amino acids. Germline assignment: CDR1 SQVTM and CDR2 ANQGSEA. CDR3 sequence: CSVFDRGRGNYGYTF. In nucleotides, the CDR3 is TGCAGCGTTTTCGACCGGGGCAGGGGGAACTATGGCTACACCTTC.